Below are 12 T cell receptor beta chains sequenced from a single sample in a study of blood T cell repertoires in COVID-19 (dated by TCRdb to about 2020). The library was built by means of the immunoSEQ multiplex PCR assay. TCRdb obtained this table from immuneACCESS and retained in-frame rearrangements with V and J assigned. These tables miss some clones; where compared with another copy, unresolved V genes account for less than half of the shortfall, and the remainder is unexplained. The sample table contains approximately 230,000 clones; only one count was recorded for roughly 83% of them. Together, the top ten hold around 8.9% of the sample. The sample comprised peripheral blood. Receptor source: an elderly man with acute or convalescent COVID-19.

The J gene is TRBJ1-3, the V gene TRBV5-1; D is undetermined. The CDR3 contains 15 residues. The V end lost 5 bases, the J end lost 2 bases, and 14 bases lay between the germline ends. Germline V lookup: CDR1 SGHRS, CDR2 YFSETQ. The CDR3 is CASRPTGIAGNTIYF. The CDR3 region has the DNA TGCGCCAGCAGACCCACCGGGATTGCTGGAAACACCATATATTTT.

The chain carries TRBV9 and TRBJ1-2, with 7 bases lining up with TRBD1. V dropped 0 bases and J dropped 4; count of bases not matched to a gene: 6. The CDR3 totals 15 residues. Germline V gene sequence: CDR1 SGDLS, CDR2 YYNGEE. CDR3 nucleotide sequence: TGTGCCAGCAGCGTAGTGACAGGGTTAACCTATGGCTACACCTTC. Translated, it gives CASSVVTGLTYGYTF. Full variable domain (remainder filled in from reference TRBV9 and TRBJ1-2): DSGVTQTPKHLITATGQRVTLRCSPRSGDLSVYWYQQSLDQGLQFLIQYYNGEERAKGNILERFSAQQFPDLHSELNLSSLELGDSALYFCASSVVTGLTYGYTFGSGTRLTVV.

This chain's CDR3 is CASSETGFSNQPQHF. The CDR3 coding sequence is TGTGCCAGCAGTGAAACAGGGTTTAGCAATCAGCCCCAGCATTTT. The V gene is TRBV6-1, the J gene TRBJ1-5; a weak D match, TRBD1 (6 bases). V lost 2 bases and J 0 bases, leaving 8 bases between the germline ends. Germline V gives CDR1 MNHNS, CDR2 SASEGT. The CDR3 length is 15 residues.

The J gene is TRBJ1-5, the V gene TRBV6-5; D unresolved. The CDR3 is made up of 14 amino acids. V lost 5 bases and J 4 bases, leaving 12 bases between the germline ends. The germline V gene has CDR1 MNHEY and CDR2 SVGAGI. CDR3: CASSPRQRNQPQHF. The CDR3 DNA sequence: TGTGCCAGCAGTCCCCGACAAAGAAATCAGCCCCAGCATTTT.

The rearrangement uses TRBV12-2 and TRBJ1-5; TRBD1 was called by the table and not checked on the DNA. TRBV12-2 is shown as a pseudogene. The CDR3 spans 16 residues. CDR3 protein: CASRYQDREANQPQHF. Here the CDR3 DNA reads TGTGCAAGTCGCTACCAAGACAGGGAGGCTAATCAGCCCCAGCATTTT.

The chain combines TRBV19 with TRBJ1-1, with a weak D call TRBD1 (5 bases). The CDR3 has 15 amino acids. Trimming stripped 7 bases from V and 5 bases from J, with 20 bases between. Germline values: CDR1 LNHDA, CDR2 SQIVND (reference sequence). Here the CDR3 reads CASTPAGGARTEAFF. The CDR3, as DNA: TGTGCCAGTACTCCTGCGGGAGGGGCACGAACTGAAGCTTTCTTT. Filled out from reference TRBV19 and TRBJ1-1, the complete variable domain reads DGGITQSPKYLFRKEGQNVTLSCEQNLNHDAMYWYRQDPGQGLRLIYYSQIVNDFQKGDIAEGYSVSREKKESFPLTVTSAQKNPTAFYLCASTPAGGARTEAFFGQGTRLTVV.

This clone was observed a few times. This chain uses TRBV6-1 with TRBJ2-7, with a tentative D call TRBD2 (5 bases). Germline values: CDR1 MNHNS, CDR2 SASEGT. V was trimmed by 0 bases and J by 7 bases, leaving 19 bases between them. The CDR3 runs 16 residues. DNA of the CDR3: TGTGCCAGCAGTGAAGCCCGGGGTGGGCTTAACGGAGAGCAGTACTTC. This codes for CASSEARGGLNGEQYF.

The chain couples TRBV5-6 to TRBJ1-2, with TRBD1 identical over 11 bases. The V gene's germline CDR1 is SGHDT and CDR2 YYEEEE. V lost 0 bases to trimming and J lost 7 bases; unmatched junction nucleotides: 14. The CDR3 has 18 amino acids. The CDR3 DNA follows: TGTGCCAGCAGCTTGGGCGGGACAGGGGGAAAGTATCCCCTTGGCTACACCTTC. Translated: CASSLGGTGGKYPLGYTF.

This clone was counted only a few times. The chain links TRBV28 to TRBJ1-4; 10 nucleotides agree with TRBD1. J lost 6 bases, V lost 4 bases, and 8 bases had no gene match. Germline CDR1 reads MDHEN; CDR2 reads SYDVKM. There are 16 residues in the CDR3. The CDR3 reads CASSSLGTGVDEKLFF. CDR3 DNA: TGTGCCAGCAGTTCATTAGGGACAGGGGTAGATGAAAAACTGTTTTTT.

In DNA form, the CDR3 reads TGCGCCAGCAGTCCCAGGGGTGGCACAGATACGCAGTATTTT. This gives the protein CASSPRGGTDTQYF. The chain employs TRBV23-1 and TRBJ2-3, with D possibly being TRBD1 (6 bases). TRBV23-1 is recorded as an ORF, its role being uncertain. V was trimmed by 4 bases and J by 1 base, leaving 9 bases between them. The CDR3 is 14 amino acids.

The chain couples TRBV2 to TRBJ1-2; maybe TRBD1 (6 bases). The length of the CDR3 is 13 residues. Germline lookup yields CDR1 SNHLY and CDR2 FYNNEI. V lost 2 bases to trimming and J lost 8 bases, with 12 bases between them. The CDR3 loop is CASSERGAPGYTF. The CDR3 DNA reads TGTGCCAGCAGTGAACGGGGGGCGCCCGGCTACACCTTC.

The chain carries TRBV5-1 and TRBJ2-7, with TRBD2 identical over 13 bases. V lost 1 base to trimming and J lost 0 bases; unmatched junction nucleotides: 1. CDR1 and CDR2 (germline): SGHRS, YFSETQ. This CDR3 is 16 amino acids long. CDR3 residues: CASSLTSGRGSYEQYF. CDR3 sequence (DNA): TGCGCCAGCAGCTTGACTAGCGGGAGGGGCTCCTACGAGCAGTACTTC.